Listed here are 17 T cell receptor beta chains from one sample, sequenced in a study of CD8+ T cells in alopecia areata. In each case, RNA was isolated and then reverse transcribed into cDNA as the sequencing template. TCRdb's table, derived via immunoSEQ multiplex PCR, lists solely in-frame clones and lacks some. The sample lists under 65,000 clones; about 44% were seen once. Sequencing was performed on NKG2D-low CD8+ T cells sorted from blood. The receptors were sampled from a human donor with alopecia areata.

This clone came up a few times. The CDR3 DNA is TGCAGCGTTGAAGGTCCCGGGGGCCAGAGCTCCTACAATGAGCAGTTCTTC. It yields the protein CSVEGPGGQSSYNEQFF. The chain carries TRBV29-1 and TRBJ2-1; D may correspond to TRBD1 or TRBD2 (6 bases each). Trimming removed 1 base at V and 0 bases at J, with 16 bases between. Germline assignment: CDR1 SQVTM and CDR2 ANQGSEA. The CDR3 is made up of 17 amino acids.

This chain joins TRBV5-6 and TRBJ2-7; D may be TRBD2 (5 bases). Trimming shortened V by 1 base and J by 5 bases, and 13 bases separated the two germline ends. This CDR3 has 14 amino acids. Germline-derived CDR1 and CDR2 are SGHDT and YYEEEE. The CDR3 DNA reads TGTGCCAGCAGCTTGTCCCTAGCTCGTCACGAGCAGTACTTC. Its protein is CASSLSLARHEQYF.

This clone was counted a few times. The identical CDR3 is also encoded by other nucleotide sequences in the sample. The rearrangement joins TRBV6-4 to TRBJ2-1; 9 bases align to TRBD2. This CDR3 region has 15 residues. The germline V gene has CDR1 MRHNA and CDR2 SNTAGT. J was trimmed by 4 bases and V by 0 bases; bases with no gene match: 1. DNA for the CDR3: TGTGCCAGCAGTGACTCTGCGGGAGGGTACAATGAGCAGTTCTTC. It translates to CASSDSAGGYNEQFF.

This clone was counted at least ten times. The chain combines TRBV7-9 with TRBJ1-2; D gene ambiguous. Germline CDR1 reads SEHNR; CDR2 reads FQNEAQ (reference sequence). V dropped 5 bases and J dropped 4 bases, with 20 bases sitting between them. There are 16 residues in the CDR3. CDR3 loop: CASSPRGRAPGYGYTF. The CDR3 region has the DNA TGTGCCAGCAGCCCCCGGGGAAGGGCCCCAGGCTATGGCTACACCTTC.

CDR3 protein: CASRGGDGANVLTF. For the CDR3, the DNA is TGTGCCAGCAGGGGGGGCGATGGGGCCAACGTCCTGACTTTC. The gene calls are TRBV27 and TRBJ2-6; either TRBD1 or TRBD2 may supply D (6 bases each). Per the germline V gene, CDR1 is MNHEY and CDR2 is SMNVEV (reference sequence). With 6 bases removed from V and 3 bases from J, the gap between germline ends came to 9 bases. The CDR3 is 14 residues long.

This clone was seen more than once but under ten times. The gene calls are TRBV7-9 and TRBJ1-5; 7 positions agree with TRBD1. The CDR3 runs to 15 residues. J lost 7 bases, V lost 4 bases, and 10 bases had no gene match. Looked up from germline, CDR1 is SEHNR and CDR2 is FQNEAQ (reference sequence). CDR3 sequence reads: CASSSDGDSTQPQHF. The CDR3 nucleotides are TGTGCCAGCAGCTCAGACGGGGACAGCACCCAGCCCCAGCATTTT. The full variable domain, rest sourced from reference TRBV7-9 and TRBJ1-5, is DTGVSQNPRHKITKRGQNVTFRCDPISEHNRLYWYRQTLGQGPEFLTYFQNEAQLEKSRLLSDRFSAERPKGSFSTLEIQRTEQGDSAMYLCASSSDGDSTQPQHFGDGTRLSIL.

Here the CDR3 reads CASSLASGGEYEQYF. For the CDR3, the DNA is TGTGCCAGCAGCCTGGCGTCGGGGGGTGAGTACGAGCAGTACTTC. V is TRBV7-9 and J is TRBJ2-7; 7 bases agree with TRBD2. Germline V gene lookup returns CDR1 SEHNR and CDR2 FQNEAQ (reference sequence). This CDR3 contains 15 residues. The junction had 11 bases not matched to a gene; V was cut back by 5 bases and J by 4 bases.

This chain links TRBV4-1 with TRBJ2-2; TRBD2 agrees at 8 bases. CDR3 size: 14 residues. V gave up 10 bases and J gave up 7 bases; unmatched junction bases: 11. Germline V gene lookup returns CDR1 MGHRA and CDR2 YSYEKL. The CDR3 sequence is CATGVAGSGGELFF. CDR3 bases: TGCGCCACAGGGGTAGCGGGATCGGGCGGGGAGCTGTTTTTT.

The chain is built from TRBV27 and TRBJ2-4; weak D call: TRBD2 (6 bases). The CDR3 has 15 amino acids. Deletions cut 6 bases from V and 5 bases from J, with 17 bases between. The germline gives CDR1 MNHEY, CDR2 SMNVEV (reference sequence). Written as DNA, the CDR3 is TGTGCCAGCAGCGAATTACCGGGAGTCGAAAACATTCAGTACTTC. It yields the protein CASSELPGVENIQYF.

This chain joins TRBV19 and TRBJ2-5; D might be TRBD1 (6 bases). The CDR3 has 14 amino acids. CDR1 is LNHDA and CDR2 is SQIVND in the germline V gene (reference sequence). V dropped 3 bases and J dropped 2 bases, with 10 bases sitting between them. This chain's CDR3 is CASSISGTQETQYF. DNA of the CDR3: TGTGCCAGTAGTATTTCAGGGACACAAGAGACCCAGTACTTC.

The V gene is TRBV5-6, the J gene TRBJ2-5, with D perhaps matching TRBD2 (5 bases). Trimming removed 4 bases at V and 2 bases at J, with 18 bases between. Germline CDR1 SGHDT, CDR2 YYEEEE. The CDR3 is 16 amino acids. The CDR3 is CASSQASSEGQETQYF. The CDR3 region has the DNA TGTGCCAGCAGCCAGGCTAGCTCCGAGGGACAAGAGACCCAGTACTTC.

This clone was recorded once. This chain links TRBV7-9 with TRBJ2-5, with a possible D match to TRBD2 (6 bases). Trimming removed 5 bases at V and 5 bases at J, with 21 bases between. Per the germline V gene, CDR1 is SEHNR and CDR2 is FQNEAQ (reference sequence). CDR3 length: 16 amino acids. The CDR3 reads CASSAGPGERGETQYF. Here the CDR3 DNA reads TGTGCCAGCAGCGCAGGCCCGGGGGAAAGAGGGGAGACCCAGTACTTC. The full variable domain, with the rest looked up from reference TRBV7-9 and TRBJ2-5, is DTGVSQNPRHKITKRGQNVTFRCDPISEHNRLYWYRQTLGQGPEFLTYFQNEAQLEKSRLLSDRFSAERPKGSFSTLEIQRTEQGDSAMYLCASSAGPGERGETQYFGPGTRLLVL.

The chain has TRBV29-1 and TRBJ1-1; 10 bases are shared with TRBD1. Germline values: CDR1 SQVTM, CDR2 ANQGSEA. The CDR3 totals 14 residues. V shed 0 bases, J shed 4 bases, and the junction held 2 bases outside the gene matches. The CDR3 region has the DNA TGCAGCGTTGAAGAGGGACAGGGGCGCACTGAAGCTTTCTTT. Amino acids: CSVEEGQGRTEAFF.

The gene calls are TRBV27 and TRBJ1-2, with D uncertain. CDR3 length equals 15 residues. The germline gives CDR1 MNHEY, CDR2 SMNVEV (reference sequence). Trimming left V 5 bases short and J 7 bases short, with 20 bases between. CDR3 nucleotide sequence: TGTGCCAGCAGTCGGGCCCCAAGAAACCCGGTTGGCTACACCTTC. Its protein product is CASSRAPRNPVGYTF.

This clone was detected only a few times. The chain is built from TRBV19 and TRBJ2-3; TRBD1 agrees at 9 bases. Germline values: CDR1 LNHDA, CDR2 SQIVND (reference sequence). This CDR3 contains 15 residues. V trimming: 5 bases; J trimming: 0 bases; junction bases outside the gene matches: 3. The CDR3 DNA sequence: TGTGCCAGTAGTGGGACAGGGAGGAGCACAGATACGCAGTATTTT. It is translated as CASSGTGRSTDTQYF.

The V and J genes are TRBV6-5 and TRBJ1-5, with TRBD1 identical over 8 bases. CDR3 size: 14 residues. V gave up 2 bases and J gave up 6 bases; unmatched junction bases: 3. Per germline, CDR1 MNHEY and CDR2 SVGAGI. The CDR3 sequence: CASSYGQGGQPQHF. The CDR3 DNA sequence: TGTGCCAGCAGTTACGGACAGGGCGGTCAGCCCCAGCATTTT.

The CDR3 sequence: CASSRDGLETLHF. The DNA of the CDR3 is TGTGCCAGCAGCAGGGACGGCTTAGAGACCCTCCACTTT. The chain uses TRBV6-5 and TRBJ1-6; possible D gene TRBD1, 5 bases. The germline V gene encodes CDR1 MNHEY and CDR2 SVGAGI. The CDR3 length is 13 residues. Trimming removed 6 bases at V and 14 bases at J, with 17 bases between.